Shown below are 26 T cell receptor beta chains from a single sample sequenced in a study of pediatric ulcerative colitis (dated by TCRdb to between 2018 and 2020). The protocol used for the library was the immunoSEQ multiplex PCR assay. In its TCRdb copy, this immuneACCESS table keeps in-frame sequences only and misses some clones. Where compared with another copy, unresolved V genes explain less than half of these, and the others have no known cause. In all, the sample holds tens of thousands of clones, and about 81% of those were seen once. The ten biggest clones cover 0.9% to 1.2% of the sample. During colonoscopy, one to two pinch biopsies were obtained from the rectum for research purposes. Source material: gut tissue. The receptor set was obtained from a boy aged 5-17 years with mild ulcerative colitis.

The chain carries TRBV5-1 and TRBJ2-7; possible D gene TRBD2, 5 bases. CDR1 is SGHRS, CDR2 YFSETQ, per germline. The germline V and J ends were trimmed by 4 bases and 6 bases, with 8 bases remaining between them. CDR3 length: 11 residues. The CDR3: CASSPGSEQYF. CDR3 sequence (DNA): TGCGCCAGCAGCCCGGGATCCGAGCAGTACTTC.

The gene calls are TRBV6-5 and TRBJ1-6; no firm D call. CDR3 length: 16 amino acids. V lost 3 bases, J lost 0 bases, and 9 bases lay in between. The germline V gene has CDR1 MNHEY and CDR2 SVGAGI. The CDR3 protein is CASSYLGSSYNSPLHF. CDR3 coding DNA: TGTGCCAGCAGTTATTTAGGTAGCTCCTATAATTCACCCCTCCACTTT.

The V call is TRBV9, the J call TRBJ2-1; 8 bases line up with TRBD1. This CDR3 has 14 residues. Trimming at V came to 2 bases and at J to 4 bases, leaving 2 bases not matched to a gene. The V gene's germline CDR1 is SGDLS and CDR2 YYNGEE. CDR3 DNA sequence: TGTGCCAGCAGCGTTAGGGACAGGTACAATGAGCAGTTCTTC. It translates to CASSVRDRYNEQFF.

The rearrangement uses TRBV7-3 and TRBJ2-3, with TRBD1 matching 9 bases. V dropped 2 bases and J dropped 0; count of bases not matched to a gene: 6. This CDR3 spans 17 amino acids. Germline V gives CDR1 SGHTA, CDR2 FQGTGA. CDR3 nucleotides: TGTGCCAGCAGCTTATCCGGACAGGGGACTAGCACAGATACGCAGTATTTT. Translated, it gives CASSLSGQGTSTDTQYF.

J is TRBJ1-1 and V is TRBV7-2; D possibly corresponds to TRBD1 (5 bases). The CDR3 consists of 15 residues. Germline assignment: CDR1 SGHTA and CDR2 FQGNSA. V lost 3 bases and J 7 bases, leaving 18 bases between the germline ends. CDR3 sequence reads: CASSFTERGWVEAFF. In DNA, the CDR3 is TGTGCCAGCAGCTTTACGGAGAGGGGATGGGTTGAAGCTTTCTTT. Variable domain in full (rest from reference TRBV7-2 and TRBJ1-1): GAGVSQSPSNKVTEKGKDVELRCDPISGHTALYWYRQSLGQGLEFLIYFQGNSAPDKSGLPSDRFSAERTGGSVSTLTIQRTQQEDSAVYLCASSFTERGWVEAFFGQGTRLTVV.

The V gene is TRBV30, the J gene TRBJ1-5; tentatively, D is TRBD1 (6 bases). The germline V and J ends were trimmed by 1 base and 3 bases, with 7 bases remaining between them. The CDR3 consists of 13 residues. CDR1 and CDR2 from the germline V gene are GTSNPN and SVGIG (reference sequence). The CDR3 loop is CAWSGTDNQPQHF. In nucleotides, the CDR3 is TGTGCCTGGAGTGGGACAGACAATCAGCCCCAGCATTTT.

This clone was found once. This chain uses TRBV19 with TRBJ1-5, with D perhaps TRBD1 (5 bases). This CDR3 is built from 14 residues. Trimming removed 3 bases from V and 5 bases from J, with 11 bases in between. Germline V gene data show CDR1 as LNHDA and CDR2 as SQIVND (reference sequence). In DNA, the CDR3 is TGTGCCAGTAGTATGGGCCAGGGCTATCAGCCCCAGCATTTT. It yields the protein CASSMGQGYQPQHF.

This clone was counted a few times. The rearrangement uses TRBV2 and TRBJ1-5; no reliable D call. This CDR3 region has 14 residues. V gave up 3 bases and J gave up 1 base, with 7 bases separating them. Germline V gene lookup returns CDR1 SNHLY and CDR2 FYNNEI. The CDR3 region is CASSEFRSNQPQHF. In nucleotides, the CDR3 is TGTGCCAGCAGTGAGTTTCGCAGCAATCAGCCCCAGCATTTT.

The chain employs TRBV2 and TRBJ1-1; the D gene is possibly TRBD1 (5 bases). The V end was cut by 7 bases, the J end by 1 base, with 16 bases between. From germline, CDR1 is SNHLY and CDR2 FYNNEI. CDR3 length: 15 residues. The CDR3 loop is CASTEAPQGNTEAFF. CDR3 nucleotides: TGTGCCAGCACCGAGGCGCCCCAGGGGAACACTGAAGCTTTCTTT.

In its sample, this clone was seen a few times. The V and J genes are TRBV2 and TRBJ1-6, with D possibly TRBD1 on 6 matching bases. Germline CDR1 and CDR2: SNHLY and FYNNEI. Trimming cost V 6 bases and J 3 bases, with 12 bases left between them. This CDR3 has 15 amino acids. DNA of the CDR3: TGTGCCAGCAGCCAGACAGGATACTATAATTCACCCCTCCACTTT. Residues: CASSQTGYYNSPLHF. The whole variable domain, filled in from reference TRBV2 and TRBJ1-6, reads EPEVTQTPSHQVTQMGQEVILRCVPISNHLYFYWYRQILGQKVEFLVSFYNNEISEKSEIFDDQFSVERPDGSNFTLKIRSTKLEDSAMYFCASSQTGYYNSPLHFGNGTRLTVT.

The rearrangement links TRBV6-5 to TRBJ1-1; a possible D gene is TRBD1 (6 bases). The CDR3 is made up of 11 amino acids. Germline CDR1 reads MNHEY; CDR2 reads SVGAGI. Trimming shortened V by 2 bases and J by 9 bases, and 7 bases separated the two germline ends. Written as DNA, the CDR3 is TGTGCCAGCAGTTACCAGGGGCAAGCTTTCTTT. It codes for CASSYQGQAFF.

V is TRBV7-9 and J is TRBJ2-1; no reliable D call. The CDR3 has 17 residues. Germline V gene lookup returns CDR1 SEHNR and CDR2 FQNEAQ (reference sequence). V lost 0 bases, J lost 0 bases, and 12 bases lay in between. The CDR3 reads CASSLAWAPSSYNEQFF. DNA for the CDR3: TGTGCCAGCAGCTTAGCATGGGCGCCGAGCTCCTACAATGAGCAGTTCTTC.

The J gene is TRBJ1-1, the V gene TRBV5-8; D is uncertain. Trimming stripped 4 bases from V and 8 bases from J, with 3 bases between. There are 9 residues in the CDR3. Germline V gives CDR1 SGHTS, CDR2 YDEGEE. CDR3: CASSLEAFF. The CDR3 DNA is TGTGCCAGCAGCCTGGAAGCTTTCTTT. Filled out from reference TRBV5-8 and TRBJ1-1, the complete variable domain reads EAGVTQSPTHLIKTRGQQATLRCSPISGHTSVYWYQQALGLGLQFLLWYDEGEERNRGNFPPRFSGRQFPNYSSELNVNALELEDSALYLCASSLEAFFGQGTRLTVV.

The chain is built from TRBV10-3 and TRBJ1-2; no firm D call. This CDR3 contains 13 residues. Germline V gene data show CDR1 as ENHRY and CDR2 as SYGVKD. V was cut by 7 bases and J by 0 bases, with 9 bases left in between. The CDR3 protein is CAIKDGSNYGYTF. The CDR3 coding sequence is TGTGCCATCAAGGACGGATCTAACTATGGCTACACCTTC.

The rearrangement joins TRBV6-1 to TRBJ1-1; 8 nucleotides line up with TRBD1. With 6 bases clipped from V and 6 bases from J, the junction kept 6 bases outside the gene matches. Germline lookup yields CDR1 MNHNS and CDR2 SASEGT. The CDR3 covers 13 residues. CDR3 in DNA: TGTGCCAGCAGGGCCAGGGGGCGGGCTGAAGCTTTCTTT. Amino acids: CASRARGRAEAFF.

J is TRBJ2-5 and V is TRBV4-1, with 9 bases lining up with TRBD2. The CDR3 runs to 16 residues. The trim removed 5 bases at V and 4 bases at J, leaving 11 bases unmatched. The germline gives CDR1 MGHRA, CDR2 YSYEKL. CDR3 region: CASSLNSGGRGETQYF. CDR3 in DNA: TGCGCCAGCAGCTTAAATAGCGGGGGCCGGGGAGAGACCCAGTACTTC.

The chain joins TRBV7-8 to TRBJ1-1; D ambiguous. Trimming pared 4 bases from V and 4 bases from J, leaving 7 bases between. CDR1 is SGHVS, CDR2 FQNEAQ, per germline. The CDR3 loop spans 12 amino acids. CDR3 in DNA: TGTGCCAGCAGCTCACCCCCCACTGAAGCTTTCTTT. It encodes CASSSPPTEAFF.

The chain has TRBV6-1 and TRBJ1-2; the D is unclear. Trimming pared 3 bases from V and 4 bases from J, leaving 21 bases between. CDR1 MNHNS and CDR2 SASEGT come from the germline V gene. CDR3 length: 17 residues. CDR3 protein: CASSDPGRALNRYGYTF. The DNA of the CDR3 is TGTGCCAGCAGTGATCCCGGGAGGGCCCTTAACCGCTATGGCTACACCTTC.

The rearrangement uses TRBV5-1 and TRBJ2-2, with 7 bases identical to TRBD1. The CDR3 contains 17 residues. V lost 1 base and J lost 0; bases outside the gene matches: 6. CDR1 is SGHRS, CDR2 YFSETQ, per germline. CDR3 amino acids: CASSLTGAKANTGELFF. As DNA, the CDR3 is TGCGCCAGCAGCTTGACAGGGGCGAAAGCGAACACCGGGGAGCTGTTTTTT.

The CDR3 region is CSVLQGRGLGEQFF. The DNA of the CDR3 is TGCAGCGTTCTCCAGGGGAGGGGGTTGGGTGAGCAGTTCTTC. The chain uses TRBV29-1 and TRBJ2-1; a weak D match, TRBD2 (7 bases). Deletions cut 5 bases from V and 9 bases from J, with 20 bases between. The CDR3 is 14 residues long. Per germline, CDR1 SQVTM and CDR2 ANQGSEA.

V and J are TRBV19 and TRBJ1-6; D perhaps matches TRBD1 (6 bases). CDR3 size: 13 residues. Germline assignment: CDR1 LNHDA and CDR2 SQIVND (reference sequence). Trimming pared 7 bases from V and 9 bases from J, leaving 13 bases between. CDR3 DNA sequence: TGTGCCAGTAAGTCAGGGGTCGGTTCACCCCTCCACTTT. This codes for CASKSGVGSPLHF.

This clone has just one count. The chain joins TRBV2 to TRBJ1-4; D unresolved. CDR3 size: 13 residues. The germline V and J ends were trimmed by 7 bases and 4 bases, with 10 bases remaining between them. CDR1 is SNHLY, CDR2 FYNNEI, per germline. The CDR3 here is CASIRRDNEKLFF. The CDR3, as DNA: TGTGCCAGCATCCGAAGGGATAATGAAAAACTGTTTTTT.

V usage is TRBV5-1 and J usage is TRBJ1-1; 7 nucleotides agree with TRBD1. Per germline, CDR1 SGHRS and CDR2 YFSETQ. This CDR3 is 15 amino acids long. Trimming took 2 bases from V and 1 from J; bases not matched to a gene: 5. The CDR3 region is CASSFGQATNTEAFF. The DNA of the CDR3 is TGCGCCAGCAGCTTCGGACAGGCCACGAACACTGAAGCTTTCTTT.

The rearrangement links TRBV7-9 to TRBJ2-7; 10 positions agree with TRBD1. V lost 5 bases to trimming and J lost 1 base; unmatched junction nucleotides: 8. This CDR3 is 16 amino acids long. Germline CDR1 is SEHNR and CDR2 is FQNEAQ (reference sequence). Here the CDR3 reads CASSPIGTGASYEQYF. The CDR3 region has the DNA TGTGCCAGCAGCCCCATCGGGACAGGGGCGTCCTACGAGCAGTACTTC.

The chain employs TRBV5-1 and TRBJ1-5; D call uncertain. Germline values: CDR1 SGHRS, CDR2 YFSETQ. The CDR3 spans 12 residues. Trimming removed 2 bases at V and 9 bases at J, with 9 bases between. CDR3 region: CASSFEDGPQHF. The CDR3 DNA sequence: TGCGCCAGCAGCTTCGAGGACGGGCCCCAGCATTTT. Based on the CDR3 plus reference TRBV5-1 and TRBJ1-5, the full variable domain is KAGVTQTPRYLIKTRGQQVTLSCSPISGHRSVSWYQQTPGQGLQFLFEYFSETQRNKGNFPGRFSGRQFSNSRSEMNVSTLELGDSALYLCASSFEDGPQHFGDGTRLSIL.

The V call is TRBV7-9, the J call TRBJ1-3; D remains ambiguous. Germline V lookup: CDR1 SEHNR, CDR2 FQNEAQ (reference sequence). V was pared by 5 bases and J by 4 bases, with 6 bases between. The CDR3 sequence is 12 residues long. The CDR3 protein is CASSDTGNTIYF. For the CDR3, the DNA is TGTGCCAGCAGCGACACAGGAAACACCATATATTTT.